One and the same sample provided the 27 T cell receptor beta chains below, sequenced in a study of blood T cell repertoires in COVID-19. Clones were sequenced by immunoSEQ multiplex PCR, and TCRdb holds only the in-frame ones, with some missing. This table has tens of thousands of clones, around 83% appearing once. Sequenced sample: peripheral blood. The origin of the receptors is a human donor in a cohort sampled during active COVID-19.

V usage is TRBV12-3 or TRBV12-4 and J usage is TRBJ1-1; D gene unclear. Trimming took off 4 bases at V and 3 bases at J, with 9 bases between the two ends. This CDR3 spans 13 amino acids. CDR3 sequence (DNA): TGTGCCAGCAGTTCCACAGCCTACACTGAAGCTTTCTTT. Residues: CASSSTAYTEAFF.

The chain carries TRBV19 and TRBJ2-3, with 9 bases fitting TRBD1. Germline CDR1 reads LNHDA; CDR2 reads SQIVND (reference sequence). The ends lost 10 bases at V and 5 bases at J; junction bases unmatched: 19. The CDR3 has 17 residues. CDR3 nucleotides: TGTGCCACCACCATTTCTTTTGGACAGGGGTTTCAAGATACGCAGTATTTT. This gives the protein CATTISFGQGFQDTQYF.

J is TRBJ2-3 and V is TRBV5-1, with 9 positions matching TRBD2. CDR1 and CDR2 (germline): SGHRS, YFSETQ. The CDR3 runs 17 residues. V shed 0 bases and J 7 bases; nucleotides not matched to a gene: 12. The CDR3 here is CASSLGGLSGSRYTQYF. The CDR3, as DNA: TGCGCCAGCAGCTTGGGGGGACTTAGCGGGAGTCGATATACGCAGTATTTT.

CDR3 DNA sequence: TGTGCCACCAGTGAGAAGGGGGCAAGACAGCCCCAGCATTTT. The encoded protein is CATSEKGARQPQHF. V and J are TRBV24-1 and TRBJ1-5; 7 bases are a match to TRBD1. The CDR3 is 14 residues long. V gave up 4 bases and J gave up 7 bases; unmatched junction bases: 6. Germline lookup yields CDR1 KGHDR and CDR2 SFDVKD.

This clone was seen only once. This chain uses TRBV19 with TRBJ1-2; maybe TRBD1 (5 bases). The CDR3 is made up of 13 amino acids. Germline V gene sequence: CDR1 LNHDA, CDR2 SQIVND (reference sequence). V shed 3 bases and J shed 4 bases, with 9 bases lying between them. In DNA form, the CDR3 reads TGTGCCAGTAGTATCCGGGGGATCTATGGCTACACCTTC. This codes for CASSIRGIYGYTF.

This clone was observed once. The CDR3 coding sequence is TGTGCCAGCAGCCCGACTGGCGTTAGCGGGAGGGCCCACGAGCAGTACTTC. Translation gives CASSPTGVSGRAHEQYF. J is TRBJ2-7 and V is TRBV5-5; 11 bases map to TRBD2. Per germline, CDR1 SGHKS and CDR2 YYEKEE (reference sequence). Unmatched junction bases numbered 14, after V lost 4 bases and J lost 5 bases. The CDR3 contains 17 residues.

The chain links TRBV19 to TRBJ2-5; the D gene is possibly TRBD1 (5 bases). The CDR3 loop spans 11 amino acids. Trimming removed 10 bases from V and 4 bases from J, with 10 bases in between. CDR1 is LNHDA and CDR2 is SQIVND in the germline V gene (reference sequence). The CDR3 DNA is TGTGCCACCCGAAGGGGAGAGACCCAGTACTTC. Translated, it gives CATRRGETQYF.

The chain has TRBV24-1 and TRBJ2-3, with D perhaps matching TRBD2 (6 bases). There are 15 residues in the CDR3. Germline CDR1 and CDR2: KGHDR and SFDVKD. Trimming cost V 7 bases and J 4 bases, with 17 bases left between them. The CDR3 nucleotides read TGTGCCACCAGCGAATCCGGGAGTGGGGCAGATACGCAGTATTTT. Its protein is CATSESGSGADTQYF.

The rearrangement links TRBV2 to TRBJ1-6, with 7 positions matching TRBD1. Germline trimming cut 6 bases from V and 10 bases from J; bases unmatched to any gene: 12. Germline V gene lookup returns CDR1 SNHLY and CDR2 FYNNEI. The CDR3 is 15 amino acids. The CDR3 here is CASRKHGDRESPLHF. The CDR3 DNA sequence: TGTGCCAGCAGAAAACATGGGGACAGAGAATCACCCCTCCACTTT.

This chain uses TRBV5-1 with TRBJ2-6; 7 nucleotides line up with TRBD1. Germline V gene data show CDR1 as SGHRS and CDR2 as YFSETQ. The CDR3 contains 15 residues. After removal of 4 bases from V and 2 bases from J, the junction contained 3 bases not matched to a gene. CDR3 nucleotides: TGCGCCAGCAGCCTTGGGACAGCTGGGGCCAACGTCCTGACTTTC. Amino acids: CASSLGTAGANVLTF.

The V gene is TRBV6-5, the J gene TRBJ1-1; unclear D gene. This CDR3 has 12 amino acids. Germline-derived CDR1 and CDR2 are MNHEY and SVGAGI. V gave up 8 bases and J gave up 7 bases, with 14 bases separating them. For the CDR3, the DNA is TGTGCCAGCTCCCCGTCGGGTGATGAAGCTTTCTTT. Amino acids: CASSPSGDEAFF.

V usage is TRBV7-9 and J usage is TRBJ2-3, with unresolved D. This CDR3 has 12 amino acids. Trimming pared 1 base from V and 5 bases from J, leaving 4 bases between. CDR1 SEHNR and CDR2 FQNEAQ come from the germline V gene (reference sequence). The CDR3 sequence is CASSLGEDTQYF. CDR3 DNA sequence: TGTGCCAGCAGCTTAGGAGAAGATACGCAGTATTTT.

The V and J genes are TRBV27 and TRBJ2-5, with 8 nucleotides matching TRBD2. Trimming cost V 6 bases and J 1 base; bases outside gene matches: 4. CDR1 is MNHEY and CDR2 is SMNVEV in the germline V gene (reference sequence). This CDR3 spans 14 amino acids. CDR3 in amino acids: CASRRGGSQETQYF. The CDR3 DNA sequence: TGTGCCAGCAGGCGCGGGGGGTCCCAAGAGACCCAGTACTTC.

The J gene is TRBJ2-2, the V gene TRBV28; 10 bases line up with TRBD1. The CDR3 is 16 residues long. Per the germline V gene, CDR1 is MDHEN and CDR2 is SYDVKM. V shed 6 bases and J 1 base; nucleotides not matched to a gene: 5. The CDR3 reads CASSRQGAGNTGELFF. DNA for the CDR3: TGTGCCAGCAGCCGACAGGGGGCAGGGAACACCGGGGAGCTGTTTTTT.

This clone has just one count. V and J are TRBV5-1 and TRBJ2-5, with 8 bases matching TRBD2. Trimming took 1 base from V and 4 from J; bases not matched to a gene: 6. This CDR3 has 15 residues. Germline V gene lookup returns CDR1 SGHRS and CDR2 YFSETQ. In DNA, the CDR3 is TGCGCCAGCAGCTTGTCGGGGGGGCGAGGAGAGACCCAGTACTTC. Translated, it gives CASSLSGGRGETQYF.

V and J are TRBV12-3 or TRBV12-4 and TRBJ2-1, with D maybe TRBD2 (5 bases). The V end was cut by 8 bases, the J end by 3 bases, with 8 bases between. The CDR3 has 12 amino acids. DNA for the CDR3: TGTGCCAGCCGACTAAACTACAATGAGCAGTTCTTC. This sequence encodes CASRLNYNEQFF.

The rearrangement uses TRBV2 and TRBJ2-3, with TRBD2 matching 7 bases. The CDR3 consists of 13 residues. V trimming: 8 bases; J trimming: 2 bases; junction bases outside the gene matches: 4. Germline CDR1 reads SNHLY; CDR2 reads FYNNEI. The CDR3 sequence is CASAGTTTDTQYF. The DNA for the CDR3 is TGTGCCAGCGCCGGGACTACCACAGATACGCAGTATTTT.

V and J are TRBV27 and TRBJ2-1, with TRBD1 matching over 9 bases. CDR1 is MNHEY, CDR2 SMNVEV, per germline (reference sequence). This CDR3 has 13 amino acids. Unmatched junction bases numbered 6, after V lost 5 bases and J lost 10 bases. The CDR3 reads CASSRQGGREQFF. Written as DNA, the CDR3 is TGTGCCAGCAGTAGACAGGGGGGGCGCGAGCAGTTCTTC.

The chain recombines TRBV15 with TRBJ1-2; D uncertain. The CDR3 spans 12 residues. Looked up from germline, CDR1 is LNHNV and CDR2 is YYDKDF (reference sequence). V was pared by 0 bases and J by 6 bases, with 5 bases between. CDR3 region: CATSRDRDGYTF. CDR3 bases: TGTGCCACCAGCAGAGATCGGGATGGCTACACCTTC.

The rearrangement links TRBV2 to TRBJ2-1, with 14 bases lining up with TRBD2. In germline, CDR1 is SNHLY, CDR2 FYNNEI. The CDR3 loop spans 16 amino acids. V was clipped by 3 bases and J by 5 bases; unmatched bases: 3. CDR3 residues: CASSETGLAGDNEQFF. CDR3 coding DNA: TGTGCCAGCAGTGAGACGGGACTAGCGGGGGACAATGAGCAGTTCTTC.

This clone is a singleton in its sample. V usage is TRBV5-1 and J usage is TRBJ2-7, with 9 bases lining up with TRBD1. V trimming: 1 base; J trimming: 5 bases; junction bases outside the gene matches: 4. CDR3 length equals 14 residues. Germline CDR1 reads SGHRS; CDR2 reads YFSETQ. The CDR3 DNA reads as TGCGCCAGCAGCTTGTTGACAGGGGGAAACGAGCAGTACTTC. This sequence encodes CASSLLTGGNEQYF.

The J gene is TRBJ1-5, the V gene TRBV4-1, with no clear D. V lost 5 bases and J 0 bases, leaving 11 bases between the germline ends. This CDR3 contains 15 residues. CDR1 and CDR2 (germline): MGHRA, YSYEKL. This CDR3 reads CASSGGPISNQPQHF. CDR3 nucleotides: TGCGCCAGCAGCGGAGGACCTATTAGCAATCAGCCCCAGCATTTT.

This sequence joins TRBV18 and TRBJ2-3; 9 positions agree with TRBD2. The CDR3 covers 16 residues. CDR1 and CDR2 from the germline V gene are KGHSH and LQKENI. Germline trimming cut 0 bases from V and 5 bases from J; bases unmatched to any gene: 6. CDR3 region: CASSPPISGGGDTQYF. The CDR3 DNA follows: TGTGCCAGCTCACCACCGATTAGCGGGGGAGGAGATACGCAGTATTTT.

The CDR3 sequence is CASRRDRAGTEAFF. In DNA, the CDR3 is TGTGCCAGCAGGAGGGACAGGGCGGGAACTGAAGCTTTCTTT. V and J are TRBV2 and TRBJ1-1, with TRBD1 matching 9 bases. V was pared by 6 bases and J by 5 bases, with 7 bases of the junction left unmatched. Germline values: CDR1 SNHLY, CDR2 FYNNEI. This CDR3 contains 14 residues.

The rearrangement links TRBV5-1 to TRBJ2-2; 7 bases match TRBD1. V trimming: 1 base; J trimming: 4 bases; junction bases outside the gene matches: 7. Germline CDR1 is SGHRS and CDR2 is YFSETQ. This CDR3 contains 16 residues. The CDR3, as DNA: TGCGCCAGCAGCTTGAACCCGGGACAGACCACCGGGGAGCTGTTTTTT. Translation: CASSLNPGQTTGELFF.

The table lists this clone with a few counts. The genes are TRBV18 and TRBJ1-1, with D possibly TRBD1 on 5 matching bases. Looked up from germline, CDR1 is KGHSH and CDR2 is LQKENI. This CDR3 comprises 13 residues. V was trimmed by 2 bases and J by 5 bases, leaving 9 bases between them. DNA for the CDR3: TGTGCCAGCTCACCATCTGGGGGGACTGAAGCTTTCTTT. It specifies CASSPSGGTEAFF.

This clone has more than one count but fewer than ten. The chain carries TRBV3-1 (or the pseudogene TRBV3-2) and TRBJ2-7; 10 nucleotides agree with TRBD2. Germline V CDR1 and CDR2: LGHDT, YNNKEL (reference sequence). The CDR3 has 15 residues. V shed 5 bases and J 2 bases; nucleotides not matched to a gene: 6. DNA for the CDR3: TGTGCCAGCAGCTGGGGACTAGCGCAAACCTACGAGCAGTACTTC. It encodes CASSWGLAQTYEQYF.